Listed below are T cell receptor beta chains from one sample, sequenced in a study of OX40 agonist ivuxolimab in advanced cancers. The protocol was immunoSEQ multiplex PCR, while the TCRdb copy is restricted to in-frame clones and leaves out a portion. Altogether fewer than 90,000 clones are present, approximately 86% being singletons, with the ten largest covering just over 2.5%. This specimen consisted of CD4+ or CD8+ T cells sorted from blood, obtained in a trial of the OX40 agonist ivuxolimab. The receptors stem from an adult with an advanced solid tumor such as melanoma, head and neck, liver or kidney cancer. The CDR3 runs from the conserved cysteine through the conserved F or W. Fields, in order: CDR3 length, V gene, CDR3 protein.

CDR3 length: 16
V gene: TRBV9
CDR3 protein: CASSVEGLATYNEQFF

CDR3 length: 14
V gene: TRBV5-1
CDR3 protein: CASSLRGFTDTQYF

CDR3 length: 15
V gene: TRBV28
CDR3 protein: CASSLDGGPHNEQFF

CDR3 length: 12
V gene: TRBV28
CDR3 protein: CASGGISYGYTF

CDR3 length: 12
V gene: TRBV6-1
CDR3 protein: CASSDVSFGYTF

CDR3 length: 15
V gene: TRBV7-2
CDR3 protein: CASSPPRGVYTEAFF

CDR3 length: 14
V gene: TRBV19
CDR3 protein: CASSRHSSNTEAFF

CDR3 length: 14
V gene: TRBV25-1
CDR3 protein: CASSAPDIKREQYF

CDR3 length: 15
V gene: TRBV14
CDR3 protein: CASSQGRRLGHTQYF

CDR3 length: 11
V gene: TRBV30
CDR3 protein: CAWSFNSPLHF

CDR3 length: 18
V gene: TRBV27
CDR3 protein: CASSLTGEAVAGANVLTF

CDR3 length: 13
V gene: TRBV5-1
CDR3 protein: CASSFTQNTEAFF

CDR3 length: 14
V gene: TRBV7-3
CDR3 protein: CASRPEQGAGELFF

CDR3 length: 17
V gene: TRBV5-5
CDR3 protein: CASSRAGAEEAGNTIYF

CDR3 length: 12
V gene: TRBV29-1
CDR3 protein: CSSKGAVGTQYF

CDR3 length: 14
V gene: TRBV5-4
CDR3 protein: CASSKGGVDTEAFF

CDR3 length: 17
V gene: TRBV5-1
CDR3 protein: CASSLGTGTHYNSPLHF

CDR3 length: 12
V gene: TRBV28
CDR3 protein: CASRQGNEKLFF

CDR3 length: 14
V gene: TRBV7-2
CDR3 protein: CASSSGQGRYEQYF

CDR3 length: 11
V gene: TRBV7-2
CDR3 protein: CASSANNEQFF

CDR3 length: 15
V gene: TRBV5-1
CDR3 protein: CASSGGRRGTDTQYF

CDR3 length: 18
V gene: TRBV19
CDR3 protein: CASSSRGYDSRSNQPQHF

CDR3 length: 14
V gene: TRBV5-1
CDR3 protein: CASSSLTGTDTQYF

CDR3 length: 17
V gene: TRBV7-2
CDR3 protein: CASSLARPTVSNSPLHF

CDR3 length: 17
V gene: TRBV18
CDR3 protein: CASSPNRGVRSYNEQFF

CDR3 length: 15
V gene: TRBV28
CDR3 protein: CASSLPGTGVPPLHF

CDR3 length: 13
V gene: TRBV29-1
CDR3 protein: CSVEGQAKGEQFF

CDR3 length: 14
V gene: TRBV25-1
CDR3 protein: CASSVPKGITEQFF

CDR3 length: 14
V gene: TRBV2
CDR3 protein: CASSWRSSGNTIYF

CDR3 length: 15
V gene: TRBV7-8
CDR3 protein: CASSSAGTRNEKLFF

CDR3 length: 15
V gene: TRBV19
CDR3 protein: CASSIGPRVNTEAFF

CDR3 length: 15
V gene: TRBV2
CDR3 protein: CASSPDRVQGNTIYF

CDR3 length: 16
V gene: TRBV7-2
CDR3 protein: CASSPFSGGNTDTQYF

CDR3 length: 15
V gene: TRBV27
CDR3 protein: CASSSWDRDTGELFF

CDR3 length: 15
V gene: TRBV7-3
CDR3 protein: CASSRGLAGVGEQFF

CDR3 length: 14
V gene: TRBV27
CDR3 protein: CASSLDGRANVLTF